This T cell receptor (beta chain) was obtained from a study of shared clonotypes between healthy human individuals. Study as a whole: Participating donors consisted of two women and a few men aged 18 to 49. General observations from the study: Enrolling few donors narrowed the genetic and exposure-history diversity that was represented.

Each donor was a Caucasian adult residing in Nashville, Tennessee. Unsorted samples relied on tens of millions of PBMCs, which served as the source of genomic DNA. This CDR3 has 15 amino acids. With 4 bases removed from V and 4 bases from J, the gap between germline ends came to 17 bases. Germline V gene sequence: CDR1 SGHRS, CDR2 YFSETQ. In regard to this clone: Its antigen is undetermined.

This table comes from immunoSEQ multiplex PCR, and its TCRdb copy is limited to in-frame clones, with some not included. The sample consists of about 490,000 clones, 78% of them appearing once. The sequencing input was PBMCs. This sequence joins TRBV5-1 and TRBJ1-1, with D tentatively TRBD1 (6 bases). The sequence came from a woman in her forties in good health. Some clones in this sample may be carry-over from other donors' samples. DNA of the CDR3: TGCGCCAGCAGCCCAGGACAGCTAGCTGGCACTGAAGCTTTCTTT. Its translation: CASSPGQLAGTEAFF.